A single sample gave rise to the 14 T cell receptor beta chains below, sequenced in a study of Ad26.COV2.S vaccination and SARS-CoV-2 variants. The treatment: roughly 19 received Ad26.COV2.S at low or high dose, single or two shots; several received placebo; per-sample allocation not given. Samples came from day 63 after the first vaccine or placebo injection. Data came from immunoSEQ multiplex PCR; TCRdb stores just in-frame clones and leaves some out. The table shows about 350,000 clones, with around 84% occurring only once. The material sequenced was peripheral blood, taken in a trial of Ad26.COV2.S vaccine versus placebo. These TCRs come from a person aged 18-60 years who received the Ad26.COV2.S COVID-19 vaccine or a placebo.

The chain has TRBV5-1 and TRBJ2-5, with 9 bases identical to TRBD2. Germline V gene data show CDR1 as SGHRS and CDR2 as YFSETQ. Trimming at V came to 0 bases and at J to 4 bases, leaving 7 bases not matched to a gene. The CDR3 runs to 16 residues. The CDR3 spells CASSLVSSGGLETQYF. As DNA, the CDR3 is TGCGCCAGCAGCTTGGTTTCCAGCGGGGGGTTAGAGACCCAGTACTTC. The complete variable domain, with remaining parts taken from reference TRBV5-1 and TRBJ2-5, reads KAGVTQTPRYLIKTRGQQVTLSCSPISGHRSVSWYQQTPGQGLQFLFEYFSETQRNKGNFPGRFSGRQFSNSRSEMNVSTLELGDSALYLCASSLVSSGGLETQYFGPGTRLLVL.

In its sample, this clone was seen once. In DNA, the CDR3 is TGTGCCAGCTCACTCCACAGTGGCCCCATGAACACTGAAGCTTTCTTT. Its protein product is CASSLHSGPMNTEAFF. The V call is TRBV18, the J call TRBJ1-1; D gene ambiguous. The CDR3 spans 16 residues. Deletions cut 4 bases from V and 0 bases from J, with 15 bases between. Looked up from germline, CDR1 is KGHSH and CDR2 is LQKENI.

This sequence joins TRBV7-2 and TRBJ2-5; the D call may be TRBD1 or TRBD2 (6 bases each). Germline V CDR1 and CDR2: SGHTA, FQGNSA. V was cut by 2 bases and J by 4 bases, with 17 bases left in between. This CDR3 contains 16 residues. The CDR3 DNA sequence: TGTGCCAGCAGCTTAATTCCGGGAAAGGGGGGAGAGACCCAGTACTTC. Amino acids: CASSLIPGKGGETQYF.

The chain employs TRBV7-9 and TRBJ2-2, with a weak D call TRBD2 (5 bases). The CDR3 extends over 14 amino acids. V gave up 5 bases and J gave up 5 bases, with 12 bases separating them. CDR1 and CDR2 (germline): SEHNR, FQNEAQ (reference sequence). CDR3 amino acids: CASSQLVGTGELFF. CDR3 coding DNA: TGTGCCAGCAGCCAACTAGTCGGTACCGGGGAGCTGTTTTTT.

This chain uses TRBV18 with TRBJ1-2; D gene unclear. The V gene's germline CDR1 is KGHSH and CDR2 LQKENI. The CDR3 spans 13 residues. The germline V and J ends were trimmed by 3 bases and 4 bases, with 9 bases remaining between them. The CDR3 protein is CASSPTDPYGYTF. CDR3 in DNA: TGTGCCAGCTCACCGACGGACCCCTATGGCTACACCTTC.

This chain's CDR3 is CATSDRGRARGPDTQYF. The CDR3, as DNA: TGTGCCACCAGTGACCGCGGGAGGGCCAGGGGTCCAGATACGCAGTATTTT. This sequence joins TRBV24-1 and TRBJ2-3, with 9 bases fitting TRBD2. This CDR3 region has 17 residues. V shed 4 bases, J shed 4 bases, and the junction held 11 bases outside the gene matches. Per germline, CDR1 KGHDR and CDR2 SFDVKD.

The chain recombines TRBV5-1 with TRBJ2-5; 11 nucleotides align to TRBD2. Germline V lookup: CDR1 SGHRS, CDR2 YFSETQ. This CDR3 region has 17 residues. J was trimmed by 5 bases and V by 1 base; bases with no gene match: 10. CDR3 amino acids: CASSLTASGGNAETQYF. The CDR3 DNA reads as TGCGCCAGCAGCTTGACGGCTAGCGGGGGGAATGCGGAGACCCAGTACTTC. Complete variable domain (other parts from reference TRBV5-1 and TRBJ2-5): KAGVTQTPRYLIKTRGQQVTLSCSPISGHRSVSWYQQTPGQGLQFLFEYFSETQRNKGNFPGRFSGRQFSNSRSEMNVSTLELGDSALYLCASSLTASGGNAETQYFGPGTRLLVL.

The chain joins TRBV5-1 to TRBJ2-3, with D hard to call. CDR3 length: 12 residues. V lost 6 bases to trimming and J lost 6 bases, with 11 bases between them. From germline, CDR1 is SGHRS and CDR2 YFSETQ. The CDR3 DNA follows: TGCGCCAGCACCCTCTACGGGGATACGCAGTATTTT. Protein product: CASTLYGDTQYF.

This sequence joins TRBV11-2 and TRBJ1-1; TRBD1 might be the D (5 bases). The CDR3 is 16 amino acids. CDR1 SGHAT and CDR2 FQNNGV come from the germline V gene. V was trimmed by 5 bases and J by 0 bases, leaving 16 bases between them. This CDR3 reads CASSRGRPELNTEAFF. For the CDR3, the DNA is TGTGCCAGCAGCAGGGGACGCCCCGAATTGAACACTGAAGCTTTCTTT.

V gene TRBV3-1 (or the pseudogene TRBV3-2) combines with J gene TRBJ2-7; 8 nucleotides match TRBD2. V was pared by 1 base and J by 3 bases, with 5 bases of the junction left unmatched. CDR3 length: 15 residues. The V gene's germline CDR1 is LGHDT and CDR2 YNNKEL (reference sequence). The CDR3 here is CASSQVGGGRYEQYF. CDR3 nucleotides: TGTGCCAGCAGCCAAGTCGGCGGGGGGCGCTACGAGCAGTACTTC.

This clone was seen a handful of times. This rearrangement joins TRBV3-1 (or the pseudogene TRBV3-2) to TRBJ1-1, with D possibly being TRBD1 (6 bases). The CDR3 sequence is 16 residues long. The germline V gene has CDR1 LGHDT and CDR2 YNNKEL (reference sequence). Trimming took off 4 bases at V and 3 bases at J, with 18 bases between the two ends. The CDR3 bases are TGTGCCAGCAGCCGGCGGGGGCAAAATAGGGACACTGAAGCTTTCTTT. Protein product: CASSRRGQNRDTEAFF.

The V call is TRBV30, the J call TRBJ1-1, with a possible D match to TRBD1 (5 bases). Germline CDR1 reads GTSNPN; CDR2 reads SVGIG (reference sequence). The CDR3 is made up of 14 amino acids. Trimming stripped 2 bases from V and 2 bases from J, with 12 bases between. In nucleotides, the CDR3 is TGTGCCTGGAGTCGACAGACTTTTAACACTGAAGCTTTCTTT. Amino acids: CAWSRQTFNTEAFF.

The chain joins TRBV25-1 to TRBJ1-2, with 7 positions matching TRBD1. V lost 6 bases, J lost 5 bases, and 15 bases stayed unmatched. This CDR3 spans 16 amino acids. In germline, CDR1 is MGHDK, CDR2 SYGVNS. The CDR3 protein is CASRAEGAGPLYGYTF. The DNA for the CDR3 is TGTGCCAGCAGAGCGGAGGGGGCAGGTCCCTTATATGGCTACACCTTC.

This chain uses TRBV6-2 or TRBV6-3 with TRBJ2-1, with D perhaps TRBD1 or TRBD2 (5 bases each). The CDR3 is made up of 14 amino acids. CDR1 is MNHEY and CDR2 is SVGEGT in the germline V gene. The ends were cut back, 3 bases at V and 7 bases at J, with 13 bases in the middle. This CDR3 reads CASSYRGPGNEQFF. In DNA, the CDR3 is TGTGCCAGCAGTTATCGGGGCCCAGGTAATGAGCAGTTCTTC.